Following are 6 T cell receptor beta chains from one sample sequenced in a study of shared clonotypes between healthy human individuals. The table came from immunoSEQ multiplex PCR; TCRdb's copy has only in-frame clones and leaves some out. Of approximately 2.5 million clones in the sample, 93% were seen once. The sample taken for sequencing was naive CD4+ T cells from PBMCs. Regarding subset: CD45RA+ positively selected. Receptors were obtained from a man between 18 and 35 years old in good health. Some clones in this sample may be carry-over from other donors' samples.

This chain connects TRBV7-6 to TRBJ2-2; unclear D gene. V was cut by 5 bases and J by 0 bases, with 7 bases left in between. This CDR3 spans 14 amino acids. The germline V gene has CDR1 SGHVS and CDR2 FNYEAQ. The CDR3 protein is CASSRTANTGELFF. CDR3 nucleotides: TGTGCCAGCAGCCGGACGGCGAACACCGGGGAGCTGTTTTTT. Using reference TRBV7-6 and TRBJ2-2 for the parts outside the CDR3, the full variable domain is GAGVSQSPRYKVTKRGQDVALRCDPISGHVSLYWYRQALGQGPEFLTYFNYEAQQDKSGLPNDRFSAERPEGSISTLTIQRTEQRDSAMYRCASSRTANTGELFFGEGSRLTVL.

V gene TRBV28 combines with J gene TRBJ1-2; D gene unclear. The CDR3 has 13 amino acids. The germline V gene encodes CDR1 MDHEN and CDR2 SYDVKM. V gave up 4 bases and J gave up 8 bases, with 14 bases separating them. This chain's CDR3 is CASSSRFGSGYTF. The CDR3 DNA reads TGTGCCAGCAGTTCCCGTTTCGGTTCCGGCTACACCTTC.

CDR3 bases: TGTGCCAGCAGCCGGATTTCTACAGATACGCAGTATTTT. It yields the protein CASSRISTDTQYF. V gene TRBV7-2 combines with J gene TRBJ2-3, with no clear D. Germline loops: CDR1 SGHTA, CDR2 FQGNSA. The V gene lost 5 bases and the J gene lost 3 bases, with 9 bases spanning the gap. The CDR3 covers 13 residues.

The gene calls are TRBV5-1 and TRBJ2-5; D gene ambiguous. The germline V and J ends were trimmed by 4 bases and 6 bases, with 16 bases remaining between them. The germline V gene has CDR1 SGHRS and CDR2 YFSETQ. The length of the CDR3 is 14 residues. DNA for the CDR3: TGCGCCAGCAGCCCACCGACTGTCGAGCAGACCCAGTACTTC. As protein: CASSPPTVEQTQYF. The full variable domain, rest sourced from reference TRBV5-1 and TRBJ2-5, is KAGVTQTPRYLIKTRGQQVTLSCSPISGHRSVSWYQQTPGQGLQFLFEYFSETQRNKGNFPGRFSGRQFSNSRSEMNVSTLELGDSALYLCASSPPTVEQTQYFGPGTRLLVL.

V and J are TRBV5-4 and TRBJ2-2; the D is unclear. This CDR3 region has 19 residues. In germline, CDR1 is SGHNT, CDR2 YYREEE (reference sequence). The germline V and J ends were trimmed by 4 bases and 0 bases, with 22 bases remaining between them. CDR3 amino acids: CASSPLGPKRLSNTGELFF. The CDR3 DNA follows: TGTGCCAGCAGCCCATTAGGACCTAAGAGATTATCGAACACCGGGGAGCTGTTTTTT.

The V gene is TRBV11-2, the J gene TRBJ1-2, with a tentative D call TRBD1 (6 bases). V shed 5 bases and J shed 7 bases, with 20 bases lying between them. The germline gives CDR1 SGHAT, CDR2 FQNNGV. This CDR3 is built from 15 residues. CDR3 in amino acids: CASSATGLGPGGYTF. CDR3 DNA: TGTGCCAGCAGCGCTACAGGGCTAGGGCCCGGTGGCTACACCTTC.